Below, 5 T cell receptor beta chains from the same sample are listed, as sequenced in a study of cytomegalovirus exposure and HLA in healthy donors (dated by TCRdb to 2015 to 2018). The method behind the library was the immunoSEQ multiplex PCR assay. For the multiplex PCR, a mixture combining 60 forward primers for TCR Vbeta segments and 13 reverse primers for TCR Jbeta segments was used. Imported from immuneACCESS, the table was reduced by TCRdb to in-frame sequences with V and J called. These copies leave out some clones; in studies compared against another copy, an unresolved V gene accounts for under half, and the cause of the remainder is not known. This sample holds under 40,000 clones; around 76% were observed only once. Around 8.2% of the sample lies in the top ten. Sequencing was carried out using PBMCs. These TCRs come from a woman younger than 45 in good health and CMV-seropositive.

This chain links TRBV5-1 with TRBJ2-3; D might be TRBD1 (6 bases). Germline lookup yields CDR1 SGHRS and CDR2 YFSETQ. The CDR3 is 13 residues long. Trimming took 5 bases from V and 3 from J, leaving 10 bases between them. CDR3 sequence reads: CASRAGETDTQYF. In nucleotides, the CDR3 is TGCGCCAGCAGGGCAGGGGAAACAGATACGCAGTATTTT.

The gene calls are TRBV9 and TRBJ2-7; possibly TRBD2 for D (7 bases). CDR1 is SGDLS and CDR2 is YYNGEE in the germline V gene. V was clipped by 2 bases and J by 7 bases, with 16 bases between them. This CDR3 is built from 14 residues. The CDR3, as DNA: TGTGCCAGCAGCGTCGGGGGGCAAGCGAGGGAGCAGTACTTC. Its translation: CASSVGGQAREQYF.

V is TRBV7-2 and J is TRBJ1-1, with D perhaps matching TRBD1 (5 bases). Looked up from germline, CDR1 is SGHTA and CDR2 is FQGNSA. The CDR3 runs to 15 residues. With 2 bases removed from V and 4 bases from J, the gap between germline ends came to 14 bases. The CDR3 is CASSLFAGWSTEAFF. CDR3 bases: TGTGCCAGCAGCTTATTTGCAGGGTGGAGCACTGAAGCTTTCTTT.

The gene calls are TRBV19 and TRBJ1-5; TRBD1 aligns across 7 bases. The CDR3 runs to 14 residues. In germline, CDR1 is LNHDA, CDR2 SQIVND (reference sequence). The junction had 9 bases not matched to a gene; V was cut back by 10 bases and J by 3 bases. CDR3 nucleotide sequence: TGTGCCACAGCGACAGGGATTGTCAATCAGCCCCAGCATTTT. Translated: CATATGIVNQPQHF.

V and J are TRBV18 and TRBJ1-1; tentatively, D is TRBD1 (5 bases). The CDR3 loop spans 14 amino acids. Germline V gene sequence: CDR1 KGHSH, CDR2 LQKENI. Trimming shortened V by 8 bases and J by 0 bases, and 13 bases separated the two germline ends. The CDR3 DNA follows: TGTGCCAGCGCGGGAACAGGCTTGAACACTGAAGCTTTCTTT. This translates into CASAGTGLNTEAFF.